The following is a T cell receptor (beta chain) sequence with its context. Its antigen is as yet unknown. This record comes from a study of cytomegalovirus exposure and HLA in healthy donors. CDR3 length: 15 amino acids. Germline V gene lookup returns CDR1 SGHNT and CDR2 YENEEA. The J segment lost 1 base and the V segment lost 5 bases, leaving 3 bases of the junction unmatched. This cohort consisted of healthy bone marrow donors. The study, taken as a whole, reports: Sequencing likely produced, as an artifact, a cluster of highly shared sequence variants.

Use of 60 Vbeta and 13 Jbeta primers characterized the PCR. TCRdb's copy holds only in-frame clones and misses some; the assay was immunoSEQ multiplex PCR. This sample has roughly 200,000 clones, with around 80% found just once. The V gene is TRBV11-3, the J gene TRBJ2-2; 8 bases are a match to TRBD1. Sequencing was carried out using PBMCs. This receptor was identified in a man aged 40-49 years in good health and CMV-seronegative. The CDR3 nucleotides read TGTGCCAGCAGCGGCGACAGGGGGAACACCGGGGAGCTGTTTTTT. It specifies CASSGDRGNTGELFF.